Given below is one TCR beta chain in context. Its specificity is unknown. Semi-nested PCR with Nested Universal Primer A followed constant-region reverse priming of full-length variable regions. TCRdb ran MiXCR on the 5' RACE reads and lists one entry per CDR3 protein. The sample has fewer than 9,000 distinct CDR3 sequences, 50% to 55% seen once. Memory CD4+ T cells were sorted as CD4+CD45RO+CD25- cells. Study outcomes and limitations: The larger cohort examined one V-J beta rearrangement, not whole repertoires. Tumor Treg TCRs overlapped most with tumor naive CD4+ cells.

V lost 2 bases and J lost 0, with 12 bases in between. The CDR3 sequence is 17 residues long. The V gene's germline CDR1 is SGDLS and CDR2 YYNGEE. The specimen was memory CD4+ T cells sorted from a lymph node. Subset meaning: memory CD4+ T cells, CD4+CD45RO+CD25-. The clonotype originates from a female donor with breast cancer. The J gene is TRBJ2-6, the V gene TRBV9, with D perhaps assigned TRBD1 or TRBD2 (5 bases each). The chain's CDR3 is CASSVGDQFSGANVLTF. The CDR3 DNA reads TGTGCCAGCAGCGTGGGGGACCAGTTCTCTGGGGCCAACGTCCTGACTTTC.